This TCR beta chain was sequenced for a study of blood T cell repertoires in COVID-19. Study in general: There were acute and convalescent COVID-19 samples, and they came from the United States, Italy and Spain. PBMCs, B-cell-depleted T cells, or T cells provided the cDNA or gDNA that made up the material.

The CDR3 is 11 residues long. The V and J ends lost 6 bases and 3 bases respectively, with 5 bases between them. Per the original methods: Quantification of nucleated cells was approximated via reference gene primer amplification. Sequencing was performed with immunoSEQ multiplex PCR; in TCRdb, only in-frame clones are kept and a portion is missing. The DNA was the basis for D and trimming; V, J and clone size are from that table. The repertoire holds roughly 250,000 clones, about four fifths seen once, with less than 2% in the top ten. This clone was counted a few times. The V gene is TRBV12-3 or TRBV12-4, the J gene TRBJ1-2; D not resolved. This receptor was identified in a woman in her 40s who had recovered from COVID-19. Sequenced: peripheral blood. CDR3 amino acids: CASSVYYGYTF. The CDR3 DNA follows: TGTGCCAGCAGCGTTTACTATGGCTACACCTTC.